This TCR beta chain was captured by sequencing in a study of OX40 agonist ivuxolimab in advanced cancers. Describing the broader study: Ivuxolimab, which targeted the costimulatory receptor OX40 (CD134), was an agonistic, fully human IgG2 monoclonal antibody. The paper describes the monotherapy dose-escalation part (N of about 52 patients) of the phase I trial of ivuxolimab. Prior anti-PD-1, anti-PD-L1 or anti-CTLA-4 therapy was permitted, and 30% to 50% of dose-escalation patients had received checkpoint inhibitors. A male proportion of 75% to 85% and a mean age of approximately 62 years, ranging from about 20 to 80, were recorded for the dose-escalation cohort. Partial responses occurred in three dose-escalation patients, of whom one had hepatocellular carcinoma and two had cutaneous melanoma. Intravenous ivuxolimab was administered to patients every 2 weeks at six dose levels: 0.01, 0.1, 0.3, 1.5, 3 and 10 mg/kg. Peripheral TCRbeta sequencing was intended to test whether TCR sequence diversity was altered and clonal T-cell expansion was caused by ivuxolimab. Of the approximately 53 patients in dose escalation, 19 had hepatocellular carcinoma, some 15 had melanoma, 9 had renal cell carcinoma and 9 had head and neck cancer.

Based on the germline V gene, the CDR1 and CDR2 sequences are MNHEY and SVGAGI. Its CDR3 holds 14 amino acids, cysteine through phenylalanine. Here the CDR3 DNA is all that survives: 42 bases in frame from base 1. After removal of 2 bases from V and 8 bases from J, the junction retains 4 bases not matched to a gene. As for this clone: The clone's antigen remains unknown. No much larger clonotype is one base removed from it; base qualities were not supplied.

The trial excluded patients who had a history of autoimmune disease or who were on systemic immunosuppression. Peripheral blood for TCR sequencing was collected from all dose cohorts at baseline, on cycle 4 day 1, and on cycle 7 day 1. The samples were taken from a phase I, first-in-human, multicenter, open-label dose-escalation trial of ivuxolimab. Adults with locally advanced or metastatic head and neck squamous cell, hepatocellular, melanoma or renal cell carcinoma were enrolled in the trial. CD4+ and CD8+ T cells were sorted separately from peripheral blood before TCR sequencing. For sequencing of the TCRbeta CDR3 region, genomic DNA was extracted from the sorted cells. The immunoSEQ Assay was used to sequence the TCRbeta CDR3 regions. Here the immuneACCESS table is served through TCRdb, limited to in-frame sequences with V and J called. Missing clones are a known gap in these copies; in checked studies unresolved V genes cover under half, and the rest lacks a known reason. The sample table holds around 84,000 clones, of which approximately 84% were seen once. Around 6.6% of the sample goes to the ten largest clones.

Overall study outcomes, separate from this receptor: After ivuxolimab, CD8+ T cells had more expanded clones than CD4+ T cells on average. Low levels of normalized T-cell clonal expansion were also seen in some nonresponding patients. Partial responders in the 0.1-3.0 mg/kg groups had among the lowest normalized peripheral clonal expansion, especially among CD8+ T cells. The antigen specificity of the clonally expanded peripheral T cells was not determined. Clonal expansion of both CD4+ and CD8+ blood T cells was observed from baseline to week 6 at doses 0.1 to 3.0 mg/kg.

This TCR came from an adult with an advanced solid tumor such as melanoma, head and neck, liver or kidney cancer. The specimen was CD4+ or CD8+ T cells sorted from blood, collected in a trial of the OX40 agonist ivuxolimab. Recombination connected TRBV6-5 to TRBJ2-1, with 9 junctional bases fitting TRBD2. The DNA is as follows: TGTGCCAGCAGTTACGAGGGACTAGCCCATGAGCAGTTCTTC. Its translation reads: CASSYEGLAHEQFF.